This T cell receptor (beta chain) was observed in a study of CD8 T cells in ankylosing spondylitis. Notes on the study in general: A TCR beta motif made of several highly homologous variants seemed typical of ankylosing spondylitis blood. In the blood and synovial fluid of reactive arthritis, some motif variants had been previously reported.

The junction had 10 bases not matched to a gene; V was cut back by 2 bases and J by 6 bases. Germline CDR1 SGHTA, CDR2 FQGNSA. The CDR3 extends over 16 amino acids. TCRdb reprocessed the 5' RACE reads with MiXCR, giving one entry per CDR3 protein. The sample consists of 150,000 to 200,000 distinct CDR3 sequences, about 9.9% of them appearing once. This clonotype was recorded a few times. No antigen is known for it. The specimen sequenced was blood, either unsorted or a sorted T cell fraction (not recorded which). The receptor was derived from a male donor with ankylosing spondylitis or in good health (not recorded which). The genes are TRBV7-2 and TRBJ1-2; 9 nucleotides align to TRBD1. The CDR3 here is CASSLNALGTGHGYTF. The DNA of the CDR3 is TGTGCCAGCAGCTTAAATGCCCTCGGGACAGGGCATGGCTACACCTTC.